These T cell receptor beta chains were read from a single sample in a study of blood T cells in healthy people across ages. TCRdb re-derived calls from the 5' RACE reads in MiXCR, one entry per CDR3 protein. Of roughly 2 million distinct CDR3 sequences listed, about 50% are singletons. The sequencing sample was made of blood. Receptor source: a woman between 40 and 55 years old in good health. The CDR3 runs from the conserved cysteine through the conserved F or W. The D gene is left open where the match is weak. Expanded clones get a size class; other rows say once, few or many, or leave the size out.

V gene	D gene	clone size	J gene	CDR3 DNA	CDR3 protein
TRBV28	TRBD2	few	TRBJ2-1	TGTGCCAGCAGTCCGGCGGGGGGGCTCCGTTACAATGAGCAGTTCTTC	CASSPAGGLRYNEQFF
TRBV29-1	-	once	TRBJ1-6	TGCAGCGTGCGAGGGGCTGGCGGCGATTCACCCCTCCACTTT	CSVRGAGGDSPLHF
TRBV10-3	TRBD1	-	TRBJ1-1	TGTGCCATCAGTGAGTCTACAGGGGTGAGCACTGAAGCTTTCTTT	CAISESTGVSTEAFF
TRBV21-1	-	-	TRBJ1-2	TGTGCCAGCAGCAAAGTGGGAGGGTTTGACTATGGCTACACCTTC	CASSKVGGFDYGYTF
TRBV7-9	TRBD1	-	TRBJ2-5	TGTGCCAGCAGCTTACAAACAGGGGGGAGAGAGACCCAGTACTTC	CASSLQTGGRETQYF
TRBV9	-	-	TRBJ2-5	TGTGCCAGCAGCGTAGGGGCCCGGGACACCGGGGAAGAGACCCAGTACTTC	CASSVGARDTGEETQYF
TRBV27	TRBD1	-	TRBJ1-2	TGTGCCAGCAGTTTATCGGGACAGGGGAATGGCTACACCTTC	CASSLSGQGNGYTF
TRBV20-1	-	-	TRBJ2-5	TGCAGTGCTAGAGGGACCGGGGCCCCGGAGACCCAGTACTTC	CSARGTGAPETQYF
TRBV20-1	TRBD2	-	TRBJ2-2	TGCAGTGCCCCCGGACTAGTCGTTGGGGAGCTGTTTTTT	CSAPGLVVGELFF
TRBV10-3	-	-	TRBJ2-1	TGTGCCATCAGTACGGGGGATAGCTCCTACAATGAGCAGTTCTTC	CAISTGDSSYNEQFF
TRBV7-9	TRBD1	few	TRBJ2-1	TGTGCCAGCAGTGGACAGGGAATGGGCAATGAGCAGTTCTTC	CASSGQGMGNEQFF
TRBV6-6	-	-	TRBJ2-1	TGTGCCAGCAGTTACTCGTCTCTAGCTAGAAGGTTAGATGAGCAGTTCTTC	CASSYSSLARRLDEQFF
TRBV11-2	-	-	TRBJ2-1	TGTGCCAGCAGCCTCTATGAGGCTAACAACAATGAGCAGTTCTTC	CASSLYEANNNEQFF
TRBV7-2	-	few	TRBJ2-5	TGTGCCAGCAGCTTAGGACGGACGAAACAAGAGACCCAGTACTTC	CASSLGRTKQETQYF
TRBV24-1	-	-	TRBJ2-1	TGTGCCACCAGTGATGTTCAGGGCTCCTACAATGAGCAGTTCTTC	CATSDVQGSYNEQFF
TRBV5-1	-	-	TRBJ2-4	TGCGCCAGCAGCTTGGGACAGGGATCGGGGGACATTCAGTACTTC	CASSLGQGSGDIQYF
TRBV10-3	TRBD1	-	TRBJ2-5	TGTGCCATCAGTGATTTTAGACAGGGGGCATACCAAGAGACCCAGTACTTC	CAISDFRQGAYQETQYF
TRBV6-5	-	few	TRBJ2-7	TGTGCCAGCAGTTACGCTAGATATGTTGGTGAGCAGTACTTC	CASSYARYVGEQYF
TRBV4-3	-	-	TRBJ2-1	TGCGCCAGCAGCCAAGAAGTGATGCGGGTGTCCTACAATGAGCAGTTCTTC	CASSQEVMRVSYNEQFF
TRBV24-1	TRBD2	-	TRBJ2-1	TGTGCCACCAGTGATTTAGGGGTAGCGGGGGGAGACAATGAGCAGTTCTTC	CATSDLGVAGGDNEQFF
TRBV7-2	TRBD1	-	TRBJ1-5	TGTGCCAGCAGCGTGGGACAGCCTGGAAGCAATCAGCCCCAGCATTTT	CASSVGQPGSNQPQHF
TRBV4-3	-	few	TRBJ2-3	TGCGCCAGCAGCCAAGACAGTCAGGGCCGAGATACGCAGTATTTT	CASSQDSQGRDTQYF
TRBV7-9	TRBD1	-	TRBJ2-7	TGTGCCGGCAGCTTAGAGGCCCGAGGGGGCCAGGGACGCTACGAGCAGTACTTC	CAGSLEARGGQGRYEQYF